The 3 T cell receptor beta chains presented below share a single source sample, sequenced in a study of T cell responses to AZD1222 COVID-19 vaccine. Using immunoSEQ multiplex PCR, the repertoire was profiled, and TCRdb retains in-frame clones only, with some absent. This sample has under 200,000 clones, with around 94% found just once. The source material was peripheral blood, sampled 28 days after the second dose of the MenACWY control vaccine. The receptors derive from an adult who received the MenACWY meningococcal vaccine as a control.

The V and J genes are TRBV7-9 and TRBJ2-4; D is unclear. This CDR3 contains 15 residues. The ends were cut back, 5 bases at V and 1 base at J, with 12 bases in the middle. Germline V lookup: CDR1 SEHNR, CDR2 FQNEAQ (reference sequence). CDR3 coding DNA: TGTGCCAGCAGCCCCCGAGGCGAGGCCAAAAACATTCAGTACTTC. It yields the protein CASSPRGEAKNIQYF.

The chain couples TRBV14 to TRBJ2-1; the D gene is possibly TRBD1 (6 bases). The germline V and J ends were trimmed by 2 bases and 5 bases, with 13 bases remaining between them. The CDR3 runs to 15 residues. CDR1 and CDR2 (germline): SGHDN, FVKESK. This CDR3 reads CASSQSGALNNEQFF. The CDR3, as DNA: TGTGCCAGCAGCCAATCAGGGGCTCTGAACAATGAGCAGTTCTTC.

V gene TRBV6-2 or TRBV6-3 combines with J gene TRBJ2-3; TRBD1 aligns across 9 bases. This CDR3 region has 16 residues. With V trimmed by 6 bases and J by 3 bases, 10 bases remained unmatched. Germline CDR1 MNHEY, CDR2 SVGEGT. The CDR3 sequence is CASSGGQGRSTDTQYF. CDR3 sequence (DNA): TGTGCCAGCAGCGGCGGACAGGGGAGGAGTACAGATACGCAGTATTTT.